Following are 2 T cell receptor beta chains from one sample sequenced in a study of blood T cell repertoires in COVID-19. The method was immunoSEQ multiplex PCR; TCRdb's version includes in-frame clones alone and lacks a portion of them. The repertoire holds 250,000 to 300,000 clones, with around 83% as singletons. The sample taken for sequencing was PBMCs or T cells enriched from blood (not recorded which). These receptors were collected from a man aged 40-49 years who had been exposed to COVID-19.

The CDR3 region has the DNA TGTGCCAGCACCGAACTAGCGGGAGGGCCTCCTGCCACAGATACGCAGTATTTT. Translating gives CASTELAGGPPATDTQYF. This chain joins TRBV5-6 and TRBJ2-3, with 13 bases lining up with TRBD2. This CDR3 spans 18 amino acids. J lost 2 bases, V lost 6 bases, and 12 bases had no gene match. In germline, CDR1 is SGHDT, CDR2 YYEEEE.

This clone was counted a few times. The V and J genes are TRBV6-6 and TRBJ1-5; D is undetermined. The CDR3 length is 11 residues. Germline values: CDR1 MNHNY, CDR2 SVGAGI (reference sequence). Trimming removed 6 bases at V and 4 bases at J, with 4 bases between. CDR3 sequence: CASRTNQPQHF. The CDR3 DNA follows: TGTGCCAGCAGAACAAATCAGCCCCAGCATTTT.